This entry features one TCR beta chain sequence. This entry belongs to a study of shared T cell receptors in the human thymus. Repertoires were generated with immunoSEQ multiplex PCR, while TCRdb's copy carries only in-frame clones and drops some. This table has hundreds of thousands of clones, 85% to 95% appearing once. The TCR sequence derives from a human donor. The sequenced sample consisted of thymocytes.

The CDR3 region has the DNA TGTGCCAGCAGCTTAAAACGGGACAGGGGCCTGAACTATGGCTACACCTTC. It translates to CASSLKRDRGLNYGYTF. The chain recombines TRBV5-4 with TRBJ1-2; TRBD1 matches at 10 bases. The CDR3 runs 17 residues. Per germline, CDR1 SGHNT and CDR2 YYREEE (reference sequence). V dropped 2 bases and J dropped 2; count of bases not matched to a gene: 9.